This TCR beta chain was found in a study of T cells in Graves' hyperthyroidism and ophthalmopathy (dated by TCRdb to between 2018 and 2021). In the study overall: Peripheral blood was collected at initial diagnosis, before any treatment. TCR V-J signatures able to tell the groups apart were searched for in a discovery cohort of approximately 95 patients, of whom over 40 had Graves' ophthalmopathy and around 57 had stable Graves' hyperthyroidism. Whether ophthalmopathy could be predicted prospectively was tested in an independent validation cohort made up of under 20 hyperthyroidism patients plus 17 patients who later progressed to ophthalmopathy. The approximately 98 discovery patients were randomly divided into training and test sets at a 7:3 ratio. In about 6 Graves' hyperthyroidism patients, the study also compared T-cell repertoires from thyroid tissue with T-cell repertoires from blood. Following sampling, methimazole starting at 30 mg daily was given to hyperthyroidism patients, and high-dose intravenous methylprednisolone was given to ophthalmopathy patients. According to the paper, TCR Vbeta CDR3 sequencing was carried out on around 140 peripheral blood samples, which came from some 41 ophthalmopathy, 75 to 80 hyperthyroidism and 17 progressor patients. Overall study outcomes, separate from this receptor: No statistical method was used to set the sample size in advance, and investigators knew the group allocation. Most expanded thyroid clonotypes (frequency above 0.001) were also found in blood, which suggests that blood repertoires may mirror thyroid immune responses. Ophthalmopathy was separated from stable hyperthyroidism by a 13 V-J signature model, with approximately 86% sensitivity and approximately 81% specificity obtained in cross-validation and 80%/75% obtained in testing. In validation, progression to ophthalmopathy was predicted by the model with more than 65% sensitivity and 72.22% specificity, a median of about 6 months before onset.

Amplification of TCR beta CDR3 regions was carried out from RNA transcripts. The first round of RT-PCR for the TCR CDR3 was performed with the HTBI primer set and the Qiagen OneStep RT-PCR kit. Libraries were constructed in a second round of multiplex PCR, after which size selection and purification were performed. The libraries were sequenced on an Illumina HiSeq2000 using paired-end 100 bp reads. On the study's bioinformatics: SOAPnuke was used to process the raw data, removing reads that contained adapters or uncalled bases, had a mean Phred below 15, or lacked an exact match to the constant primer or identifier. High-quality paired reads were merged using COPE v1.2.5, and each unique nucleotide sequence was defined as a clonotype. MiTCR v1.1 was used to align clonotypes to the IMGT TRBV, TRBD and TRBJ reference segments. Only V-J combinations with frequency above 0.0001, covering about 99% of repertoires, were analysed. The TCS score was defined as F50 (clonal expansion) divided by E x V (chaos), with BLOSUM62-based TCRdist calculated between CDR3 peptides within each V-J. Welch's t-statistics and random forest reduced fewer than 600 V-J features to 10 to 15, which were used in a naive Bayes classifier (R e1071). TCRdb applied fastp at Q25 and MiXCR to the public reads, then kept only in-frame beta chains. Records with the same CDR3 protein are collapsed into one entry carrying the most frequent genes and DNA. TCRdb's processing, not the authors' own work, is the source of the V and J calls. Here the sample has about 380,000 distinct CDR3 sequences; 14% occur a single time. The top ten constitute about 10% of the sample.

The CDR3 measures 14 amino acids from cysteine to phenylalanine. Only the CDR3 region is kept as DNA, spanning 42 bases read in frame from base 1. V trim: 6 bases; J trim: 6 bases; unmatched bases: 2. For CDR1 and CDR2, the germline V gene lists SNHLY and FYNNEI. Stable Graves' hyperthyroidism was defined as the absence of progression to ophthalmopathy over 18 months of follow-up. Hyperthyroidism patients were newly diagnosed, with disease duration under 2 months, and aged 18 to 65 years. Any patient with an uncontrolled infection, another autoimmune disease, pregnancy or lactation was excluded. Diagnoses were based on clinical symptoms, serum thyroxine and TRAb, thyroid ultrasound and orbital computed tomography. PBMCs were separated from 7.5 to 10 ml of fresh peripheral blood using Ficoll-Paque density gradient centrifugation. Total RNA was extracted with Trizol reagent, and quality was checked on an Agilent 2100 Bioanalyzer.

This clonotype was seen only once. Its antigen is unknown. Within one base of it there is no much larger clone, and no base qualities were kept. Just one read gives weak support. The receptor was isolated from a woman aged 55-69 years with Graves' hyperthyroidism. Specimen: blood. This sequence uses TRBV2 and TRBJ2-1, and TRBD2 aligns with 13 junction nucleotides. The bases read TGTGCCAGCAGACTAGCGGGAGGGGGCAATGAGCAGTTCTTC. Its protein is CASRLAGGGNEQFF.